These T cell receptor beta chains were read from a single sample in a study of T cell clonotyping in hematopoietic cell transplantation. Sequencing was performed with immunoSEQ multiplex PCR; in TCRdb, only in-frame clones are kept and a portion is missing. This table holds 4,500 to 5,500 clones, approximately 78% found once. The sequencing used peripheral blood mononuclear cells, collected 30 days after allogeneic stem cell transplant. The source is a male patient between 55 and 70 years old who had an allogeneic stem cell transplant from an unrelated donor, so the T cells may come from the graft donor. Some clones in this sample may be carry-over from other donors' samples. Both conserved end residues are part of each CDR3. Each record gives: D gene, J gene, CDR3 length, V gene, clone size, CDR3 protein, CDR3 DNA. A D gene is named only where the DNA matches it firmly. Only part of the rows carry a size: once, few, many, or a class if the clone is expanded.

D gene: TRBD2; J gene: TRBJ2-3; CDR3 length: 17; V gene: TRBV4-2; clone size: NA; CDR3 protein: CASSRQTSGSSTDTQYF; CDR3 DNA: TGTGCCAGCAGCCGACAGACTAGCGGCTCTAGCACAGATACGCAGTATTTT
D gene: NA; J gene: TRBJ2-7; CDR3 length: 11; V gene: TRBV6-1; clone size: NA; CDR3 protein: CASSDRGEQYF; CDR3 DNA: TGTGCCAGCAGCGATAGGGGGGAGCAGTACTTC
D gene: NA; J gene: TRBJ2-7; CDR3 length: 15; V gene: TRBV6-5; clone size: NA; CDR3 protein: CASSYSTNRVIEQYF; CDR3 DNA: TGTGCCAGCAGTTACTCCACTAACAGGGTAATCGAGCAGTACTTC
D gene: NA; J gene: TRBJ2-3; CDR3 length: 12; V gene: TRBV29-1; clone size: NA; CDR3 protein: CSVGASTDTQYF; CDR3 DNA: TGCAGCGTTGGGGCTAGCACAGATACGCAGTATTTT
D gene: TRBD2; J gene: TRBJ2-2; CDR3 length: 15; V gene: TRBV10-1; clone size: NA; CDR3 protein: CASPAREGNTGELFF; CDR3 DNA: TGCGCCAGCCCGGCGCGGGAGGGGAACACCGGGGAGCTGTTTTTT
D gene: TRBD2; J gene: TRBJ2-7; CDR3 length: 15; V gene: TRBV5-5; clone size: NA; CDR3 protein: CASREERGLLDEQYF; CDR3 DNA: TGTGCCAGCAGGGAGGAGCGGGGGCTACTTGACGAGCAGTACTTC
D gene: NA; J gene: TRBJ1-6; CDR3 length: 13; V gene: TRBV6-4; clone size: NA; CDR3 protein: CASSPGDNSPLHF; CDR3 DNA: TGTGCCAGCAGCCCGGGAGATAATTCACCCCTCCACTTT
D gene: NA; J gene: TRBJ1-5; CDR3 length: 14; V gene: TRBV6-6; clone size: NA; CDR3 protein: CASSYRGMGQPQHF; CDR3 DNA: TGTGCCAGCAGTTACCGGGGGATGGGACAGCCCCAGCATTTT
D gene: NA; J gene: TRBJ2-1; CDR3 length: 15; V gene: TRBV7-6; clone size: few; CDR3 protein: CASSLESVSYNEQFF; CDR3 DNA: TGTGCCAGCAGCCTCGAGTCGGTCTCCTACAATGAGCAGTTCTTC
D gene: NA; J gene: TRBJ1-1; CDR3 length: 15; V gene: TRBV5-4; clone size: NA; CDR3 protein: CASSLVYSGRYIAFF; CDR3 DNA: TGTGCCAGCAGCTTGGTCTATTCAGGGCGATACATCGCTTTCTTT
D gene: NA; J gene: TRBJ2-1; CDR3 length: 17; V gene: TRBV13; clone size: NA; CDR3 protein: CASSLGPGRGADNEQFF; CDR3 DNA: TGTGCCAGCAGCTTAGGCCCCGGTCGGGGGGCCGACAATGAGCAGTTCTTC
D gene: NA; J gene: TRBJ2-2; CDR3 length: 16; V gene: TRBV19; clone size: NA; CDR3 protein: CASSIFRGKNTGELFF; CDR3 DNA: TGTGCCAGTAGTATTTTCCGCGGGAAGAACACCGGGGAGCTGTTTTTT
D gene: NA; J gene: TRBJ1-6; CDR3 length: 16; V gene: TRBV11-2; clone size: once; CDR3 protein: CASSLDTAPDQPPLHF; CDR3 DNA: TGTGCCAGCAGCTTAGATACGGCCCCAGATCAGCCACCCCTCCACTTT
D gene: TRBD1; J gene: TRBJ1-2; CDR3 length: 14; V gene: TRBV9; clone size: NA; CDR3 protein: CASSVVGGGYGYTF; CDR3 DNA: TGTGCCAGCAGCGTAGTAGGGGGCGGTTATGGCTACACCTTC
D gene: NA; J gene: TRBJ1-1; CDR3 length: 13; V gene: TRBV10-1; clone size: NA; CDR3 protein: CAMRRVLNTEAFF; CDR3 DNA: TGCGCCATGCGACGGGTATTGAACACTGAAGCTTTCTTT
D gene: TRBD2; J gene: TRBJ2-5; CDR3 length: 15; V gene: TRBV28; clone size: NA; CDR3 protein: CASSSTTGGRETQYF; CDR3 DNA: TGTGCCAGCAGTTCCACAACGGGGGGTAGGGAGACCCAGTACTTC
D gene: TRBD1; J gene: TRBJ1-5; CDR3 length: 14; V gene: TRBV19; clone size: NA; CDR3 protein: CASSHDREDQPQHF; CDR3 DNA: TGTGCCAGTAGCCATGACAGGGAGGATCAGCCCCAGCATTTT
D gene: TRBD1; J gene: TRBJ1-5; CDR3 length: 14; V gene: TRBV19; clone size: once; CDR3 protein: CAVTRTGKNQPQHF; CDR3 DNA: TGTGCCGTCACAAGGACAGGGAAGAATCAGCCCCAGCATTTT
D gene: TRBD1; J gene: TRBJ2-7; CDR3 length: 14; V gene: TRBV25-1; clone size: NA; CDR3 protein: CASSKTGSSYEQYF; CDR3 DNA: TGTGCCAGCAGCAAGACAGGGAGCTCCTACGAGCAGTACTTC
D gene: NA; J gene: TRBJ2-1; CDR3 length: 16; V gene: TRBV5-1; clone size: NA; CDR3 protein: CASSLAGPSSYNEQFF; CDR3 DNA: TGCGCCAGCAGCTTGGCGGGTCCGAGCTCCTACAATGAGCAGTTCTTC
D gene: TRBD1; J gene: TRBJ2-3; CDR3 length: 15; V gene: TRBV10-3; clone size: NA; CDR3 protein: CAISPGQGATDTQYF; CDR3 DNA: TGTGCCATCAGTCCGGGACAGGGAGCGACAGATACGCAGTATTTT
D gene: TRBD2; J gene: TRBJ2-1; CDR3 length: 15; V gene: TRBV19; clone size: NA; CDR3 protein: CASSERGSVLNEQFF; CDR3 DNA: TGTGCCAGTAGTGAGCGGGGGAGTGTTCTCAATGAGCAGTTCTTC
D gene: NA; J gene: TRBJ2-2; CDR3 length: 13; V gene: TRBV13; clone size: once; CDR3 protein: CASSFTHTGELFF; CDR3 DNA: TGTGCCAGCAGCTTTACCCATACCGGGGAGCTGTTTTTT
D gene: NA; J gene: TRBJ2-5; CDR3 length: 14; V gene: TRBV2; clone size: NA; CDR3 protein: CASTPGTWEETQYF; CDR3 DNA: TGTGCCAGCACCCCCGGGACCTGGGAAGAGACCCAGTACTTC
D gene: TRBD1; J gene: TRBJ2-2; CDR3 length: 15; V gene: TRBV5-1; clone size: NA; CDR3 protein: CASSFRDRGTGELFF; CDR3 DNA: TGCGCCAGCAGCTTTAGGGACAGGGGAACCGGGGAGCTGTTTTTT
D gene: NA; J gene: TRBJ1-2; CDR3 length: 11; V gene: TRBV7-8; clone size: NA; CDR3 protein: CASSFGYGYTF; CDR3 DNA: TGTGCCAGCAGCTTTGGGTACGGCTACACCTTC
D gene: TRBD1; J gene: TRBJ2-7; CDR3 length: 17; V gene: TRBV5-1; clone size: few; CDR3 protein: CASSLPSRGRGSYEQYF; CDR3 DNA: TGCGCCAGCAGCTTGCCCTCCAGGGGGCGCGGGTCCTACGAGCAGTACTTC
D gene: NA; J gene: TRBJ1-6; CDR3 length: 14; V gene: TRBV9; clone size: NA; CDR3 protein: CASSKGEGNSPLHF; CDR3 DNA: TGTGCCAGCTCTAAGGGGGAGGGCAATTCACCCCTCCACTTT
D gene: TRBD2; J gene: TRBJ2-2; CDR3 length: 14; V gene: TRBV10-1; clone size: few; CDR3 protein: CASSDSGSPGELFF; CDR3 DNA: TGCGCCAGCAGTGATAGCGGGAGCCCCGGGGAGCTGTTTTTT
D gene: TRBD1; J gene: TRBJ1-2; CDR3 length: 13; V gene: TRBV19; clone size: NA; CDR3 protein: CASSPQGVVGYTF; CDR3 DNA: TGTGCCAGTAGTCCACAGGGGGTTGTGGGCTACACCTTC
D gene: NA; J gene: TRBJ1-6; CDR3 length: 12; V gene: TRBV30; clone size: NA; CDR3 protein: CAWTGGFNSLHF; CDR3 DNA: TGTGCCTGGACCGGGGGGTTTAATTCCCTCCACTTT
D gene: NA; J gene: TRBJ2-1; CDR3 length: 15; V gene: TRBV5-1; clone size: NA; CDR3 protein: CASSLRSESYNEQFF; CDR3 DNA: TGCGCCAGCAGCCTCCGTTCGGAGTCCTACAATGAGCAGTTCTTC
D gene: NA; J gene: TRBJ1-5; CDR3 length: 13; V gene: TRBV7-9; clone size: NA; CDR3 protein: CASSLGMGQPQHF; CDR3 DNA: TGTGCCAGCAGCTTAGGGATGGGTCAGCCCCAGCATTTT
D gene: TRBD1; J gene: TRBJ2-7; CDR3 length: 15; V gene: TRBV7-2; clone size: NA; CDR3 protein: CASSRNRGPSYEQYF; CDR3 DNA: TGTGCCAGCAGCCGTAACAGGGGCCCCTCCTACGAGCAGTACTTC
D gene: NA; J gene: TRBJ1-1; CDR3 length: 13; V gene: TRBV6-5; clone size: NA; CDR3 protein: CASMGRAQTEAFF; CDR3 DNA: TGTGCCAGCATGGGAAGGGCCCAGACTGAAGCTTTCTTT
D gene: TRBD1; J gene: TRBJ1-5; CDR3 length: 17; V gene: TRBV5-6; clone size: NA; CDR3 protein: CASSLGGQGALGQPQHF; CDR3 DNA: TGTGCCAGCAGCTTGGGGGGACAGGGGGCCCTTGGTCAGCCCCAGCATTTT
D gene: TRBD1; J gene: TRBJ2-5; CDR3 length: 15; V gene: TRBV25-1; clone size: NA; CDR3 protein: CASSEGNHRGETQYF; CDR3 DNA: TGTGCCAGCAGTGAAGGAAACCACAGGGGAGAGACCCAGTACTTC
D gene: TRBD1; J gene: TRBJ2-3; CDR3 length: 17; V gene: TRBV27; clone size: few; CDR3 protein: CASKSSRGKSSTDTQYF; CDR3 DNA: TGTGCCAGCAAGTCCTCCAGGGGGAAGTCTAGCACAGATACGCAGTATTTT
D gene: NA; J gene: TRBJ2-5; CDR3 length: 11; V gene: TRBV20-1; clone size: few; CDR3 protein: CSARPQETQYF; CDR3 DNA: TGCAGTGCTAGACCCCAAGAGACCCAGTACTTC
D gene: NA; J gene: TRBJ2-7; CDR3 length: 14; V gene: TRBV5-1; clone size: once; CDR3 protein: CASSLTQGNYEQYF; CDR3 DNA: TGCGCCAGCAGCTTGACGCAGGGGAACTACGAGCAGTACTTC
D gene: NA; J gene: TRBJ1-1; CDR3 length: 15; V gene: TRBV5-1; clone size: NA; CDR3 protein: CASSFGTGQNTEAFF; CDR3 DNA: TGCGCCAGCAGCTTTGGTACTGGACAGAACACTGAAGCTTTCTTT
D gene: TRBD1; J gene: TRBJ2-3; CDR3 length: 14; V gene: TRBV5-4; clone size: NA; CDR3 protein: CASSLVQGTDTQYF; CDR3 DNA: TGTGCCAGCAGCTTAGTACAGGGGACAGATACGCAGTATTTT
D gene: NA; J gene: TRBJ2-7; CDR3 length: 12; V gene: TRBV18; clone size: NA; CDR3 protein: CASSPKGYEQYF; CDR3 DNA: TGTGCCAGCTCACCAAAAGGTTACGAGCAGTACTTC
D gene: TRBD1; J gene: TRBJ2-3; CDR3 length: 15; V gene: TRBV10-3; clone size: NA; CDR3 protein: CAISKTGTGTDTQYF; CDR3 DNA: TGTGCCATCAGCAAAACCGGGACAGGCACAGATACGCAGTATTTT
D gene: NA; J gene: TRBJ1-3; CDR3 length: 14; V gene: TRBV29-1; clone size: NA; CDR3 protein: CSVDLQGSGNTIYF; CDR3 DNA: TGCAGCGTTGATTTACAGGGTTCAGGAAACACCATATATTTT
D gene: NA; J gene: TRBJ2-5; CDR3 length: 14; V gene: TRBV7-9; clone size: NA; CDR3 protein: CASSLGQNQETQYF; CDR3 DNA: TGTGCCAGCAGCCTCGGACAGAACCAAGAGACCCAGTACTTC
D gene: TRBD2; J gene: TRBJ2-5; CDR3 length: 18; V gene: TRBV2; clone size: once; CDR3 protein: CASSGKTSGGTPRETQYF; CDR3 DNA: TGTGCCAGCAGTGGAAAGACTAGCGGGGGTACTCCAAGGGAGACCCAGTACTTC
D gene: NA; J gene: TRBJ2-7; CDR3 length: 16; V gene: TRBV4-3; clone size: NA; CDR3 protein: CASSQELQEPSYEQYF; CDR3 DNA: TGCGCCAGCAGCCAAGAACTGCAGGAGCCCTCCTACGAGCAGTACTTC
D gene: NA; J gene: TRBJ2-5; CDR3 length: 13; V gene: TRBV5-1; clone size: NA; CDR3 protein: CASSPESQETQYF; CDR3 DNA: TGCGCCAGCAGCCCTGAATCCCAAGAGACCCAGTACTTC
D gene: NA; J gene: TRBJ1-3; CDR3 length: 13; V gene: TRBV4-1; clone size: NA; CDR3 protein: CASSQGSGNTIYF; CDR3 DNA: TGCGCCAGCAGCCAGGGGTCTGGAAACACCATATATTTT
D gene: NA; J gene: TRBJ2-7; CDR3 length: 13; V gene: TRBV4-1; clone size: medium-sized; CDR3 protein: CASSPREDYEQYF; CDR3 DNA: TGCGCCAGCAGCCCCCGGGAAGACTACGAGCAGTACTTC
D gene: TRBD1; J gene: TRBJ1-6; CDR3 length: 17; V gene: TRBV19; clone size: NA; CDR3 protein: CASSIFWGQGADSPLHF; CDR3 DNA: TGTGCCAGTAGTATATTTTGGGGACAGGGGGCGGATTCACCCCTCCACTTT
D gene: TRBD1; J gene: TRBJ1-2; CDR3 length: 14; V gene: TRBV6-5; clone size: NA; CDR3 protein: CASSPGTAFSGYTF; CDR3 DNA: TGTGCCAGCAGTCCAGGGACAGCCTTCAGTGGCTACACCTTC
D gene: NA; J gene: TRBJ2-1; CDR3 length: 15; V gene: TRBV7-2; clone size: NA; CDR3 protein: CASRRPGSTYNEQFF; CDR3 DNA: TGTGCCAGCAGAAGACCAGGGTCCACCTACAATGAGCAGTTCTTC